This passage covers 28 T cell receptor beta chains from one sample sequenced in a study of blood T cell repertoires in COVID-19. This table comes from immunoSEQ multiplex PCR, and its TCRdb copy is limited to in-frame clones, with some not included. The sample contains about 270,000 clones, about 85% of which appear only once. Sequencing was performed on PBMCs or T cells enriched from blood (not recorded which). These receptors were obtained from a woman between 45 and 65 years old who had recovered from COVID-19.

The rearrangement uses TRBV7-2 and TRBJ2-2; a weak D match, TRBD2 (7 bases). V was shortened by 3 bases and J by 4 bases, with 15 bases between the two germline ends. Germline CDR1 and CDR2: SGHTA and FQGNSA. The CDR3 runs 16 residues. The chain's CDR3 is CASSFMGGGGTGELFF. The CDR3 region has the DNA TGTGCCAGCAGCTTTATGGGCGGGGGCGGCACCGGGGAGCTGTTTTTT. Complete variable domain (other parts from reference TRBV7-2 and TRBJ2-2): GAGVSQSPSNKVTEKGKDVELRCDPISGHTALYWYRQSLGQGLEFLIYFQGNSAPDKSGLPSDRFSAERTGGSVSTLTIQRTQQEDSAVYLCASSFMGGGGTGELFFGEGSRLTVL.

CDR3: CASSVTGISPLHF. The CDR3 DNA reads TGTGCCAGCAGTGTAACAGGGATTTCACCCCTCCACTTT. The V gene is TRBV28, the J gene TRBJ1-6, with D possibly TRBD1 on 6 matching bases. The CDR3 totals 13 residues. Looked up from germline, CDR1 is MDHEN and CDR2 is SYDVKM. The ends were cut back, 5 bases at V and 9 bases at J, with 11 bases in the middle.

The table lists this clone with a count of one. The chain joins TRBV20-1 to TRBJ2-1; TRBD2 matches 10 bases. CDR3 length: 13 amino acids. V shed 6 bases, J shed 6 bases, and the junction held 5 bases outside the gene matches. CDR1 DFQATT and CDR2 SNEGSKA come from the germline V gene (reference sequence). The CDR3 bases are TGCAGTGCCAGTCCTAGCGGGAGCAATGAGCAGTTCTTC. Translating it yields CSASPSGSNEQFF.

The V gene is TRBV10-3, the J gene TRBJ1-2; D is ambiguous. CDR3 length: 12 amino acids. Trimming pared 8 bases from V and 1 base from J, leaving 8 bases between. The germline V gene encodes CDR1 ENHRY and CDR2 SYGVKD. CDR3 in amino acids: CAIGSGNYGYTF. CDR3 bases: TGTGCCATCGGATCGGGTAACTATGGCTACACCTTC.

This chain links TRBV5-5 with TRBJ1-1, with D possibly TRBD1 on 5 matching bases. Germline V gene lookup returns CDR1 SGHKS and CDR2 YYEKEE (reference sequence). The V and J ends lost 1 base and 4 bases respectively, with 11 bases between them. The CDR3 sequence is 14 residues long. The CDR3 loop is CASSLSPGSTEAFF. The DNA of the CDR3 is TGTGCCAGCAGCTTGTCCCCAGGGTCCACTGAAGCTTTCTTT.

The rearrangement uses TRBV5-1 and TRBJ2-7, with TRBD2 as a possible D gene (5 bases). The CDR3 spans 14 residues. The germline gives CDR1 SGHRS, CDR2 YFSETQ. CDR3: CAAGGEIVGYEQYF. The DNA of the CDR3 is TGCGCGGCGGGTGGGGAAATAGTGGGATACGAGCAGTACTTC.

The V gene is TRBV19, the J gene TRBJ2-5, with 9 bases aligning to TRBD2. The CDR3 is 19 residues long. Germline V gene lookup returns CDR1 LNHDA and CDR2 SQIVND (reference sequence). V was pared by 3 bases and J by 1 base, with 15 bases of the junction left unmatched. The CDR3 nucleotides read TGTGCCAGTAGTATCCTTCCTGGGCTAGCGGGGCAGGCCCAAGAGACCCAGTACTTC. Translating gives CASSILPGLAGQAQETQYF. The variable domain in full, with the rest retrieved from reference TRBV19 and TRBJ2-5, is DGGITQSPKYLFRKEGQNVTLSCEQNLNHDAMYWYRQDPGQGLRLIYYSQIVNDFQKGDIAEGYSVSREKKESFPLTVTSAQKNPTAFYLCASSILPGLAGQAQETQYFGPGTRLLVL.

The chain links TRBV3-1 (or the pseudogene TRBV3-2) to TRBJ2-1, with D possibly being TRBD1 (6 bases). V was shortened by 5 bases and J by 4 bases, with 12 bases between the two germline ends. The CDR3 sequence is 14 residues long. CDR1 is LGHDT, CDR2 YNNKEL, per germline (reference sequence). The CDR3 DNA is TGTGCCAGCAGCGACCGGGACACATACAATGAGCAGTTCTTC. Translated, it gives CASSDRDTYNEQFF.

The CDR3 reads CASSSSGRSETQYF. CDR3 sequence (DNA): TGTGCCAGCAGTTCTAGCGGGAGATCAGAGACCCAGTACTTC. The chain carries TRBV28 and TRBJ2-5, with 10 bases fitting TRBD2. With V trimmed by 4 bases and J by 4 bases, 3 bases remained unmatched. CDR3 length: 14 residues. Germline assignment: CDR1 MDHEN and CDR2 SYDVKM. Together with reference TRBV28 and TRBJ2-5, the CDR3 gives the full variable domain: DVKVTQSSRYLVKRTGEKVFLECVQDMDHENMFWYRQDPGLGLRLIYFSYDVKMKEKGDIPEGYSVSREKKERFSLILESASTNQTSMYLCASSSSGRSETQYFGPGTRLLVL.

The CDR3 DNA is TGTGCCAGCGGACCCCAGCGGAATCAGCCCCAGCATTTT. It translates to CASGPQRNQPQHF. The chain couples TRBV7-2 to TRBJ1-5, with D unclear. V lost 8 bases to trimming and J lost 4 bases, with 12 bases between them. Germline lookup yields CDR1 SGHTA and CDR2 FQGNSA. CDR3 length: 13 amino acids. The full variable domain, rest sourced from reference TRBV7-2 and TRBJ1-5, is GAGVSQSPSNKVTEKGKDVELRCDPISGHTALYWYRQSLGQGLEFLIYFQGNSAPDKSGLPSDRFSAERTGGSVSTLTIQRTQQEDSAVYLCASGPQRNQPQHFGDGTRLSIL.

The chain recombines TRBV21-1 with TRBJ2-1; the D segment call TRBD2 is taken from the table without a DNA check. TRBV21-1 is listed as a pseudogene. CDR3 length: 16 amino acids. CDR3 nucleotide sequence: TGTGCCAGCAGCAAAGAGAAGTCGATCGCTAAGAATGAGCAGTTCTTC. Protein: CASSKEKSIAKNEQFF.

This rearrangement joins TRBV18 to TRBJ2-5; D gene unclear. Germline V gene sequence: CDR1 KGHSH, CDR2 LQKENI. V lost 6 bases and J lost 5, with 13 bases in between. CDR3 length: 13 amino acids. CDR3 region: CASSSLRVETQYF. For the CDR3, the DNA is TGTGCCAGCTCCTCGCTCCGCGTGGAGACCCAGTACTTC.

This chain joins TRBV27 and TRBJ2-1; 10 nucleotides agree with TRBD2. The V gene's germline CDR1 is MNHEY and CDR2 SMNVEV (reference sequence). V shed 5 bases and J 7 bases; nucleotides not matched to a gene: 17. The CDR3 has 18 amino acids. The CDR3 protein is CASSGWASGRGGGNEQFF. CDR3 nucleotide sequence: TGTGCCAGCAGTGGGTGGGCTAGCGGGAGAGGAGGTGGGAATGAGCAGTTCTTC.

The chain employs TRBV28 and TRBJ2-7; 7 bases map to TRBD1. After removal of 7 bases from V and 2 bases from J, the junction contained 5 bases not matched to a gene. Germline CDR1 MDHEN, CDR2 SYDVKM. CDR3 length: 13 amino acids. CDR3 sequence (DNA): TGTGCCAGCATACGGGACAGAACCTACGAGCAGTACTTC. It is translated as CASIRDRTYEQYF.

The J gene is TRBJ2-7, the V gene TRBV5-1, with TRBD2 identical over 9 bases. V was clipped by 4 bases and J by 5 bases; unmatched bases: 10. The CDR3 loop spans 15 amino acids. CDR1 and CDR2 (germline): SGHRS, YFSETQ. The CDR3 DNA sequence: TGCGCCAGCAGCCCCCCGGGGACTAGCACTCACGAGCAGTACTTC. It specifies CASSPPGTSTHEQYF.

CDR3 sequence: CASSRLAGDTGELFF. The CDR3 DNA follows: TGTGCCAGCAGTAGACTAGCGGGAGACACCGGGGAGCTGTTTTTT. The J gene is TRBJ2-2, the V gene TRBV6-5, with TRBD2 matching over 12 bases. CDR3 length equals 15 residues. The germline V gene encodes CDR1 MNHEY and CDR2 SVGAGI. The V gene end was trimmed by 5 bases and the J gene end by 3 bases; junction bases not matched to a gene: 1.

The chain carries TRBV11-3 and TRBJ1-2; 9 nucleotides agree with TRBD1. Trimming removed 5 bases from V and 14 bases from J; junction bases left unmatched: 12. The CDR3 consists of 13 residues. Germline CDR1 SGHNT, CDR2 YENEEA. The CDR3 loop reads CASSAKSGTGLTF. The CDR3 coding sequence is TGTGCCAGCAGCGCAAAGTCCGGGACAGGGCTTACCTTC.

This rearrangement joins TRBV18 to TRBJ1-5; D ambiguous. V gave up 2 bases and J gave up 6 bases, with 11 bases separating them. This CDR3 spans 14 amino acids. The V gene's germline CDR1 is KGHSH and CDR2 LQKENI. This CDR3 is CASSPMSIGQPQHF. CDR3 coding DNA: TGTGCCAGCTCACCAATGAGCATCGGTCAGCCCCAGCATTTT.

The chain recombines TRBV15 with TRBJ2-3; 11 bases line up with TRBD2. CDR1 is LNHNV, CDR2 YYDKDF, per germline (reference sequence). V lost 1 base and J lost 6; bases outside the gene matches: 12. The CDR3 loop spans 18 amino acids. The CDR3 DNA reads as TGTGCCACCAGCAGAGCCAACCGACTAGCGGGACAACGGGATACGCAGTATTTT. Translation gives CATSRANRLAGQRDTQYF.

The chain links TRBV27 to TRBJ1-1; D not certain. Germline V gives CDR1 MNHEY, CDR2 SMNVEV (reference sequence). Trimming took 7 bases from V and 1 from J, leaving 19 bases between them. This CDR3 comprises 16 residues. The CDR3 DNA reads as TGTGCCAGCACCACCCACGCGAAGGGAGCGAACACTGAAGCTTTCTTT. Encoded protein: CASTTHAKGANTEAFF.

The chain couples TRBV7-9 to TRBJ1-1; maybe TRBD1 (6 bases). V was shortened by 0 bases and J by 4 bases, with 15 bases between the two germline ends. CDR3 length: 16 amino acids. Germline CDR1 and CDR2: SEHNR and FQNEAQ (reference sequence). CDR3 protein: CASSLAPHRVFTEAFF. The CDR3 DNA reads as TGTGCCAGCAGCTTAGCTCCCCACAGGGTTTTCACTGAAGCTTTCTTT.

J is TRBJ2-5 and V is TRBV30, with TRBD2 identical over 7 bases. CDR1 and CDR2 (germline): GTSNPN, SVGIG (reference sequence). J lost 5 bases, V lost 0 bases, and 12 bases had no gene match. CDR3 length: 16 amino acids. CDR3 protein: CAWSVLRAGLGETQYF. The CDR3 region has the DNA TGTGCCTGGAGTGTACTAAGAGCGGGGCTTGGGGAGACCCAGTACTTC.

The chain joins TRBV30 to TRBJ1-1; D not certain. The CDR3 covers 13 residues. Germline CDR1 is GTSNPN and CDR2 is SVGIG (reference sequence). V was trimmed by 1 base and J by 8 bases, leaving 14 bases between them. The CDR3 protein is CAWSASVGKEAFF. CDR3 nucleotides: TGTGCCTGGAGTGCCTCGGTCGGGAAAGAAGCTTTCTTT.

Only a few counts were recorded for this clone. The chain has TRBV28 and TRBJ1-2; TRBD1 matches at 8 bases. V gave up 7 bases and J gave up 1 base; unmatched junction bases: 8. This CDR3 contains 15 residues. Germline V lookup: CDR1 MDHEN, CDR2 SYDVKM. CDR3 residues: CASTKYRGSNYGYTF. The CDR3 DNA sequence: TGTGCCAGCACTAAATACAGGGGGAGTAACTATGGCTACACCTTC.

This clone was observed at least ten times. The DNA for the CDR3 is TGTGCCAGCAGTGGGGCGCAAGGAGGCTATGGCTACACCTTC. Amino acid sequence: CASSGAQGGYGYTF. V usage is TRBV2 and J usage is TRBJ1-2; D remains ambiguous. The CDR3 consists of 14 residues. Germline-derived CDR1 and CDR2 are SNHLY and FYNNEI. The V end lost 4 bases, the J end lost 4 bases, and 13 bases lay between the germline ends. The full variable domain, in which reference TRBV2 and TRBJ1-2 provide the parts outside the CDR3, is EPEVTQTPSHQVTQMGQEVILRCVPISNHLYFYWYRQILGQKVEFLVSFYNNEISEKSEIFDDQFSVERPDGSNFTLKIRSTKLEDSAMYFCASSGAQGGYGYTFGSGTRLTVV.

The J gene is TRBJ1-2, the V gene TRBV7-8; 7 bases match TRBD1. This CDR3 contains 14 residues. Germline-derived CDR1 and CDR2 are SGHVS and FQNEAQ. V gave up 7 bases and J gave up 4 bases; unmatched junction bases: 9. CDR3 protein: CASNPTGELYGYTF. CDR3 in DNA: TGTGCCAGCAACCCCACAGGGGAACTCTATGGCTACACCTTC.

The J gene is TRBJ2-1, the V gene TRBV6-5; 11 nucleotides line up with TRBD1. The CDR3 is 15 residues long. V shed 9 bases, J shed 7 bases, and the junction held 11 bases outside the gene matches. The germline V gene has CDR1 MNHEY and CDR2 SVGAGI. The CDR3 region has the DNA TGTGCCAGTCGAGGGACAGGGGGTACAGTAAATGAGCAGTTCTTC. Translation gives CASRGTGGTVNEQFF.

The V and J genes are TRBV9 and TRBJ1-1, with TRBD1 matching 9 bases. V lost 4 bases and J lost 4; bases outside the gene matches: 8. There are 15 residues in the CDR3. Germline V gene sequence: CDR1 SGDLS, CDR2 YYNGEE. The CDR3 region is CASSPQTGGFTEAFF. In DNA form, the CDR3 reads TGTGCCAGCAGCCCTCAGACAGGGGGATTCACTGAAGCTTTCTTT.